This record concerns one T cell receptor beta chain sequence. Trimming cost V 6 bases and J 0 bases; bases outside gene matches: 5. Germline-derived CDR1 and CDR2 are MNHEY and SVGEGT. The length of the CDR3 is 15 residues. These data originate in a study of blood T cell repertoires in COVID-19. Libraries were prepared by immunoSEQ multiplex PCR; TCRdb keeps only in-frame clonotypes and omits some of them. This sample has some 300,000 clones, with roughly 87% found just once. The sample consisted of peripheral blood. The chain couples TRBV6-2 or TRBV6-3 to TRBJ1-5; TRBD1 agrees at 7 bases. This receptor was taken from a man younger than 35 with active or convalescent COVID-19. CDR3 sequence reads: CASSPRGDSNQPQHF. CDR3 coding DNA: TGTGCCAGCAGCCCCAGGGGGGATAGCAATCAGCCCCAGCATTTT.